The clone carrying this T cell receptor (beta chain) was detected only a few times. Its antigen is unidentified. The sample originates from a study of Graves' ophthalmopathy and Graves' hyperthyroidism. Points from the study as a whole: Ophthalmopathy was separated from stable hyperthyroidism by a 13-signature model with 87.88% sensitivity and over 70% specificity. Blood repertoires reportedly contained most expanded thyroid clonotypes above 0.001 frequency.

From RNA, the CDR3 regions of TCR beta chains were amplified and sequenced. The first-round RT-PCR employed HTBI primers together with the Qiagen OneStep RT-PCR kit. A multiplex PCR was then performed as the second round. Via MiXCR, TCRdb re-called the multiplex PCR reads, giving one row per CDR3 protein. The table includes around 170,000 distinct CDR3 sequences, less than 45% detected once. This CDR3 spans 13 amino acids. V was pared by 6 bases and J by 7 bases, with 13 bases between. Per germline, CDR1 SNHLY and CDR2 FYNNEI. This chain links TRBV2 with TRBJ2-1; weak D call: TRBD2 (6 bases). The TCR was taken from a middle-aged woman with Graves' ophthalmopathy. Sequenced sample: peripheral blood. As DNA, the CDR3 is TGTGCCAGCAGGCCGACTAGTTTGAATGAGCAGTTCTTC. This translates into CASRPTSLNEQFF.